What follows describes a single T cell receptor beta chain. TCRdb's copy holds only in-frame clones and misses some; the assay was immunoSEQ multiplex PCR. The profile covers 100,000 or so clones, with 89% appearing a single time and around 0.15% taken by the ten largest. The CDR3 runs to 14 residues. The V end was cut by 5 bases, the J end by 3 bases, with 14 bases between. Germline V gene data show CDR1 as MNHEY and CDR2 as SMNVEV (reference sequence). The record originates from a study of OX40 agonist ivuxolimab in advanced cancers. This receptor was identified in an adult with an advanced solid tumor such as melanoma, head and neck, liver or kidney cancer. The input for sequencing was CD4+ or CD8+ T cells sorted from blood, taken in a trial of the OX40 agonist ivuxolimab. This sequence joins TRBV27 and TRBJ2-7; D is undetermined. The CDR3 bases are TGTGCCAGCAGTCCGGTCCCGCAGAACTACGAGCAGTACTTC. Encoded protein: CASSPVPQNYEQYF.